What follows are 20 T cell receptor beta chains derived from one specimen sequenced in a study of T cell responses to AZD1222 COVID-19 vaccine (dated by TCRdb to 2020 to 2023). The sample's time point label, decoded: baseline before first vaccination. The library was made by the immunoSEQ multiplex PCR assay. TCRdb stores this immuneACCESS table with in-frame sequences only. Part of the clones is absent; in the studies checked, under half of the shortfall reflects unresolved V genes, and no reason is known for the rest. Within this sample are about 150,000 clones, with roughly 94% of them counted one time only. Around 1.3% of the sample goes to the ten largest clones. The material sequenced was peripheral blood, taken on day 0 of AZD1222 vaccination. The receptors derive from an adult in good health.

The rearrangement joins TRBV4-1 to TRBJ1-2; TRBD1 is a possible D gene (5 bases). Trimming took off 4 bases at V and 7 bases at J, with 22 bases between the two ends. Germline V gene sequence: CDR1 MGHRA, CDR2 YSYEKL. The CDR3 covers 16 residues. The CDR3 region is CASSPQTGGLLSGYTF. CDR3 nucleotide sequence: TGCGCCAGCAGCCCTCAGACGGGGGGACTCCTTTCTGGCTACACCTTC.

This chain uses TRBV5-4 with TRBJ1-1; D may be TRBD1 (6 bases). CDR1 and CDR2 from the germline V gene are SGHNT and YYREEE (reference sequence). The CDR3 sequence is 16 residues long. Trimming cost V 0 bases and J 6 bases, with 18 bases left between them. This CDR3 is CASSLGGRGSGPEAFF. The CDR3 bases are TGTGCCAGCAGCTTGGGGGGGCGCGGCAGTGGACCTGAAGCTTTCTTT.

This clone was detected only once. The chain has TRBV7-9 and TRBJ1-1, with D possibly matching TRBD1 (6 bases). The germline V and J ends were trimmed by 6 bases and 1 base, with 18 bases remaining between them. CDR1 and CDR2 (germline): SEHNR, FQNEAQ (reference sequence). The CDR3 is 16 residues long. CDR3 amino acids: CASRHSQGGGNTEAFF. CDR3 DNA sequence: TGTGCCAGCAGGCACTCACAGGGAGGGGGGAACACTGAAGCTTTCTTT.

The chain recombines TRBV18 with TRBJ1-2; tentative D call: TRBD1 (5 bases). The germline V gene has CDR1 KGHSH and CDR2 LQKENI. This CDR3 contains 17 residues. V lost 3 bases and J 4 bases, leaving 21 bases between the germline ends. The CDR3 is CASSPGTRQNGAYGYTF. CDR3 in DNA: TGTGCCAGCTCACCCGGGACCCGACAGAATGGGGCCTATGGCTACACCTTC.

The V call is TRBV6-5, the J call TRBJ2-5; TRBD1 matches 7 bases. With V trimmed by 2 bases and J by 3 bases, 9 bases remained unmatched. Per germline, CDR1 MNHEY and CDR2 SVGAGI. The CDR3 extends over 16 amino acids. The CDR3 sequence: CASSYGVRGREETQYF. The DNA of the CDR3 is TGTGCCAGCAGTTACGGGGTGAGGGGGCGAGAAGAGACCCAGTACTTC.

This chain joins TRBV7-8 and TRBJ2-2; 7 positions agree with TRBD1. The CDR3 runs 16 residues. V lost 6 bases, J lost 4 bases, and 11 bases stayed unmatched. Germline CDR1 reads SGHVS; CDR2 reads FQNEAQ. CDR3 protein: CASRDSGTVGTGELFF. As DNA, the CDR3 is TGTGCCAGCAGGGATTCCGGGACAGTAGGCACCGGGGAGCTGTTTTTT.

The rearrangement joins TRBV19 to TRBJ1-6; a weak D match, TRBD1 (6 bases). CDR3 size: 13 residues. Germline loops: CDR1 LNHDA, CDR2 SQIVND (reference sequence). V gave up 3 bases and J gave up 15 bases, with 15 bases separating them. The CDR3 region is CASSMGPGVLLHF. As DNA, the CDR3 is TGTGCCAGTAGTATGGGGCCAGGGGTACTCCTCCACTTT.

The CDR3 region is CASSSSYNSPLHF. The CDR3, as DNA: TGTGCCAGCAGCAGCTCCTATAATTCACCCCTCCACTTT. This chain links TRBV6-5 with TRBJ1-6, with no clear D. CDR3 length: 13 residues. Between the trimmed V and J ends, which lost 6 bases and 0 bases, there was a span of 3 bases. Germline V gene sequence: CDR1 MNHEY, CDR2 SVGAGI.

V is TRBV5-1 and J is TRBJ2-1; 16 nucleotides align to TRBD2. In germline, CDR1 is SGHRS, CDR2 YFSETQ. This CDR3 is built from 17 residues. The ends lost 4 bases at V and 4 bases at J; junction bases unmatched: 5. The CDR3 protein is CASSPGTSGGVYNEQFF. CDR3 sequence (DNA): TGCGCCAGCAGCCCCGGGACTAGCGGGGGGGTTTACAATGAGCAGTTCTTC.

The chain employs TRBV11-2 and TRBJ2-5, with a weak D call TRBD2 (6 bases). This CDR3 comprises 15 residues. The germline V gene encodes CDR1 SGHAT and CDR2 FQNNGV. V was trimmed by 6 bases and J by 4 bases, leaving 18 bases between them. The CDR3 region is CASRPLRGVGETQYF. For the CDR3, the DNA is TGTGCCAGCAGGCCTCTCCGCGGGGTGGGAGAGACCCAGTACTTC.

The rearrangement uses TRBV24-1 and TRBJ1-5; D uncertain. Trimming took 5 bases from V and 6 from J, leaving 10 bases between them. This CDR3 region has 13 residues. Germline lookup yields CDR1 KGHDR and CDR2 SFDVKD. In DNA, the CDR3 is TGTGCCACCAGTGGGGCCTTCGCTCAGCCCCAGCATTTT. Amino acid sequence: CATSGAFAQPQHF.

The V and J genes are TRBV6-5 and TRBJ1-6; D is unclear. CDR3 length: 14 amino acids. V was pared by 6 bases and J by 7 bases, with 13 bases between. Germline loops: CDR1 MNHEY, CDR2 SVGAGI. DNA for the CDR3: TGTGCCAGCAGCCCGGGTCTTTCCAATTCACCCCTCCACTTT. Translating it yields CASSPGLSNSPLHF.

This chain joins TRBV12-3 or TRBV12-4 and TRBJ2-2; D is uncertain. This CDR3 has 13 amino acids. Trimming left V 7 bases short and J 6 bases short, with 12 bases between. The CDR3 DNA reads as TGTGCCAGCACCACCAATCAGGCCGGGGAGCTGTTTTTT. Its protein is CASTTNQAGELFF.

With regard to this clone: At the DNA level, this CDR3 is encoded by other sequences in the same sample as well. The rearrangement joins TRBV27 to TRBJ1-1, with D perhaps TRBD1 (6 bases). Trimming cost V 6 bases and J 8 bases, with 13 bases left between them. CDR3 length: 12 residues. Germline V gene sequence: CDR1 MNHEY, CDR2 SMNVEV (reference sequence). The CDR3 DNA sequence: TGTGCCAGCAGAACGGGACATCTAGAAGCTTTCTTT. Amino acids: CASRTGHLEAFF.

The CDR3 reads CASSLGRTTGNTIYF. The CDR3, as DNA: TGTGCCAGCAGCTTAGGTAGAACTACTGGAAACACCATATATTTT. The chain carries TRBV7-9 and TRBJ1-3; D is ambiguous. The CDR3 is made up of 15 amino acids. V shed 1 base and J shed 2 bases, with 9 bases lying between them. CDR1 and CDR2 from the germline V gene are SEHNR and FQNEAQ (reference sequence).

This CDR3 reads CASSVRGTGVHQETQYF. CDR3 nucleotide sequence: TGTGCCAGCAGCGTACGCGGGACAGGGGTACACCAAGAGACCCAGTACTTC. The gene calls are TRBV14 and TRBJ2-5, with TRBD1 matching over 10 bases. With 5 bases clipped from V and 0 bases from J, the junction kept 9 bases outside the gene matches. Germline values: CDR1 SGHDN, CDR2 FVKESK. This CDR3 has 17 residues. Looking up the rest from reference TRBV14 and TRBJ2-5 gives the full variable domain: EAGVTQFPSHSVIEKGQTVTLRCDPISGHDNLYWYRRVMGKEIKFLLHFVKESKQDESGMPNNRFLAERTGGTYSTLKVQPAELEDSGVYFCASSVRGTGVHQETQYFGPGTRLLVL.

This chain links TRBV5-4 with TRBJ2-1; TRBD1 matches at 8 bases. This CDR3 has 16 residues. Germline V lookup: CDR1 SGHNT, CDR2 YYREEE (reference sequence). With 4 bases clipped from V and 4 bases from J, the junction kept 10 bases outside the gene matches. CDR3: CASSPGQGSRYNEQFF. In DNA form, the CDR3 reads TGTGCCAGCAGCCCTGGACAGGGTTCCCGATACAATGAGCAGTTCTTC.

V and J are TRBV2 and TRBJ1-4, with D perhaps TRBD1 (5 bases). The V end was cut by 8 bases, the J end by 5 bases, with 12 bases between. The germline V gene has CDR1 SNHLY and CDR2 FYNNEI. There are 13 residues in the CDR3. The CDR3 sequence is CASAGRSNEKLFF. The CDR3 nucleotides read TGTGCCAGCGCGGGACGGTCGAATGAAAAACTGTTTTTT. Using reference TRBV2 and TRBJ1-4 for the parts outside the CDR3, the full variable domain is EPEVTQTPSHQVTQMGQEVILRCVPISNHLYFYWYRQILGQKVEFLVSFYNNEISEKSEIFDDQFSVERPDGSNFTLKIRSTKLEDSAMYFCASAGRSNEKLFFGSGTQLSVL.

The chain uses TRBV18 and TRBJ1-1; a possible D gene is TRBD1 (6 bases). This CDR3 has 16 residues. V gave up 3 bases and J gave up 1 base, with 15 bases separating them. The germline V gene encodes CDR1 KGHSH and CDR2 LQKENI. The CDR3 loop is CASSPDRLAGNTEAFF. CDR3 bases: TGTGCCAGCTCACCTGACAGGCTGGCGGGGAACACTGAAGCTTTCTTT.

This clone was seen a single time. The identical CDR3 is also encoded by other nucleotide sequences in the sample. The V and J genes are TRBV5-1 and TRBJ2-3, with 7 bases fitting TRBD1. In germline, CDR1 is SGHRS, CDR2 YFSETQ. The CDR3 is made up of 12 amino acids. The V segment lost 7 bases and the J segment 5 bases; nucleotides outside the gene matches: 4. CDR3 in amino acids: CASRQGQDTQYF. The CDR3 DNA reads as TGCGCCAGCCGACAGGGACAAGATACGCAGTATTTT.